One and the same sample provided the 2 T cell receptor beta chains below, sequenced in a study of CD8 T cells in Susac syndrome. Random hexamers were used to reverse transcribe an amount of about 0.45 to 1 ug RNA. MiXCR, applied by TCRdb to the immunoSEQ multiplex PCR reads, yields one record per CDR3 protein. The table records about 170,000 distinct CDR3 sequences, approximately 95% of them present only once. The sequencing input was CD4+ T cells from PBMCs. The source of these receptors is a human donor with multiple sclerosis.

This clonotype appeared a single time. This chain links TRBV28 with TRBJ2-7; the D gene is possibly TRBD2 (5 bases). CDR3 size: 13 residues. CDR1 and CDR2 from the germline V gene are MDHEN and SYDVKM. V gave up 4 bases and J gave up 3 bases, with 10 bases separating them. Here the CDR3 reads CASSSGAVYEQYF. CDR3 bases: TGTGCCAGCAGTTCCGGAGCGGTCTACGAGCAGTACTTC.

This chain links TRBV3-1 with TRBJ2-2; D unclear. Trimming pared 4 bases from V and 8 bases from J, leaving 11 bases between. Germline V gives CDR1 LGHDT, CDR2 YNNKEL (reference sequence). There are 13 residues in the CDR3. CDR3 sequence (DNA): TGTGCCAGCAGCCTGACGAGCGCTGGGGAGCTGTTTTTT. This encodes CASSLTSAGELFF. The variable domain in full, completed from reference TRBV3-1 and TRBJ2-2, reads DTAVSQTPKYLVTQMGNDKSIKCEQNLGHDTMYWYKQDSKKFLKIMFSYNNKELIINETVPNRFSPKSPDKAHLNLHINSLELGDSAVYFCASSLTSAGELFFGEGSRLTVL.